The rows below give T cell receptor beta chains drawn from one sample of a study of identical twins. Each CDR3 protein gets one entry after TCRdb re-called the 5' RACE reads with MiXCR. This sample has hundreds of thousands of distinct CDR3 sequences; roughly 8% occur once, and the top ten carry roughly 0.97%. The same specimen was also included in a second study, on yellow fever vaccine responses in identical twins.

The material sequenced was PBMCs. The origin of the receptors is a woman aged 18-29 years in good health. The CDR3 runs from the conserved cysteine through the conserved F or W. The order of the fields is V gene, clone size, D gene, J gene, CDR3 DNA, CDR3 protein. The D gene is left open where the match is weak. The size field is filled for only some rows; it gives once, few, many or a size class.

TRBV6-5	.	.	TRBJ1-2	TGTGCCAGCAGTTACTCGACTGCGGGAGTTATCTATGGCTACACCTTC	CASSYSTAGVIYGYTF
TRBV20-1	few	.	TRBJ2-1	TGCAGTGGACCACTGGCCTACAATGAGCAGTTCTTC	CSGPLAYNEQFF
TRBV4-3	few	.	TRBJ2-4	TGCGCCAGCAGCCAAGACCCGACTTCTAGCGAGCTAGCCAAAAACATTCAGTACTTC	CASSQDPTSSELAKNIQYF
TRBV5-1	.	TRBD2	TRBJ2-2	TGCGCCAGCAGCCCGACTAGCGGGAGCGGCGGGGAGCTGTTTTTT	CASSPTSGSGGELFF
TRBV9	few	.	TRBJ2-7	TGTGCCAGCAGCGTAGATGGGAGCGGTTACGAGCAGTACTTC	CASSVDGSGYEQYF
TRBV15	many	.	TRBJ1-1	TGTGCCACCAGCAGGCGAGGGGAGAACACTGAAGCTTTCTTT	CATSRRGENTEAFF
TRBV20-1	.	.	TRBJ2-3	TGCAGTGCTAGAGTGCTTGGTACGCAGTATTTT	CSARVLGTQYF
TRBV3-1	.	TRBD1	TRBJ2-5	TGTGCCAGCAGCCAAGGATCTCTCGGACAGGGCTTGAAGACCCAGTACTTC	CASSQGSLGQGLKTQYF
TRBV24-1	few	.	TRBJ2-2	TGTGCCGCTCAGGACTCAGGGACGAACACCGGGGAGCTGTTTTTT	CAAQDSGTNTGELFF
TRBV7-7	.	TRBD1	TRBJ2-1	TGTGCTAGCAGCTTGACAGGGGAGGATGAGCAGTTCTTC	CASSLTGEDEQFF
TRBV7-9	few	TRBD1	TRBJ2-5	TGTGCCAGCAGCTTAGTCTCGACAGGGCGGGAAGAGACCCAGTACTTC	CASSLVSTGREETQYF
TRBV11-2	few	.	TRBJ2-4	TGTGCCAGCAGCTTAGCCGTCGGGCGGAACATTCAGTACTTC	CASSLAVGRNIQYF
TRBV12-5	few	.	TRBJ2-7	TGTGCTAGTGGTTTCGACGTAGGCGAGCAGTACTTC	CASGFDVGEQYF
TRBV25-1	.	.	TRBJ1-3	TGTGCCAGCAGTGGGGGGGGCGCATCCGGAAACACCATATATTTT	CASSGGGASGNTIYF
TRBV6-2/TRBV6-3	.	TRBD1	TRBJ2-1	TGTGCCAGCAGTTACTCGAACCCAGGGGGCAATGAGCAGTTCTTC	CASSYSNPGGNEQFF
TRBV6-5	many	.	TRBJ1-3	TGTGCCAGCAGTTACGACCCCGGGACGGAAGGAAACACCATATATTTT	CASSYDPGTEGNTIYF
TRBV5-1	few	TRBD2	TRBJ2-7	TGCGCCAGCAGCGCCGGGACTATATCCTACGAGCAGTACTTC	CASSAGTISYEQYF
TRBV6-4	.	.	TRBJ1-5	TGTGCCAGCAGTGAAGTTTGGTGGCCCAGCAATCAGCCCCAGCATTTT	CASSEVWWPSNQPQHF
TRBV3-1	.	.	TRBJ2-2	TGTGCCAGCAGCCAAGTAATAGTGGGCACCGGGGAGCTGTTTTTT	CASSQVIVGTGELFF
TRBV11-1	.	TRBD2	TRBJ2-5	TGTGCCAGCAGCTTAGCGGCCAGTTTGGGGCCGGGAGGGTCGGAGACCCAGTACTTC	CASSLAASLGPGGSETQYF
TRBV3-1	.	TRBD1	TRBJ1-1	TGTGCCAGCAGTCCAGGGGGGTACGAAGCTTTCTTT	CASSPGGYEAFF
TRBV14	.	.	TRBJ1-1	TGTGCCAGCACACAGGACGGATTGAACACTGAAGCTTTCTTT	CASTQDGLNTEAFF
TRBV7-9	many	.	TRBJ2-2	TGTGCCAGCAGCTTAGGGGCCCTGAACACCGGGGAGCTGTTTTTT	CASSLGALNTGELFF
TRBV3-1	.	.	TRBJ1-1	TGTGCCAGCAGCCAAGGAGGCCTCATGAACACTGAAGCTTTCTTT	CASSQGGLMNTEAFF
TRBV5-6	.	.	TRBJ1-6	TGTGCCAGCAGCTCATTGCGGGTCTCCTATAATTCACCCCTCCACTTT	CASSSLRVSYNSPLHF
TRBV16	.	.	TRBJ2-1	TGTGCCAGCAGCCAATCTGATTCCTACAATGAGCAGTTCTTC	CASSQSDSYNEQFF
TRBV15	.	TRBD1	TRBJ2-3	TGTGCCACCAGCAGAGATATAGGGACAGGGTTCACAGATACGCAGTATTTT	CATSRDIGTGFTDTQYF
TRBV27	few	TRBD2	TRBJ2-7	TGTGCCAGCAGACTCACCGCGGGGGGTAGCTCCTACGAGCAGTACTTC	CASRLTAGGSSYEQYF
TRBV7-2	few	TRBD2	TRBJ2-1	TGTGCCAGCAGCTTAAAGCGGGGGGACGTATACAATGAGCAGTTCTTC	CASSLKRGDVYNEQFF
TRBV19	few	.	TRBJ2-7	TGTGCCAGTAGTACCACCTTTAGCGTCGAGCAGTACTTC	CASSTTFSVEQYF
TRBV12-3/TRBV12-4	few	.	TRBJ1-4	TGTGCCAGCAGTGCCTCAGGGCGTTCTAATGAAAAACTGTTTTTT	CASSASGRSNEKLFF
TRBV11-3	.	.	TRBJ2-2	TGTGCCAGCAGCCCCGACAGCAACCGTGGGACCGGGGAGCTGTTTTTT	CASSPDSNRGTGELFF
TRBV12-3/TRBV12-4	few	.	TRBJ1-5	TGTGCCAGCAGTTTAGCACAGGGCCAGCCCCAGCATTTT	CASSLAQGQPQHF
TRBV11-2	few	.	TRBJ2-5	TGTGCCAGCAACCCTAGGGGGGGCGGAAAAGAGACCCAGTACTTC	CASNPRGGGKETQYF
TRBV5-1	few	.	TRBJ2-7	TGCGCCAGCAGCCGGGGGCCGGGGACCTACGAGCAGTACTTC	CASSRGPGTYEQYF
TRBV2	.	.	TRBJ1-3	TGTGCCAGCAGTGACGGCAGATACTCTGGAAACACCATATATTTT	CASSDGRYSGNTIYF
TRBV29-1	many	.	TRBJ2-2	TGCAGCGTTTCCACTAGACAGGGAGGCACCGGGGAGCTGTTTTTT	CSVSTRQGGTGELFF
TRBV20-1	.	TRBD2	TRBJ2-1	TGCAGTGCTAGAAGAGGCCTAGCGGGATACAATGAGCAGTTCTTC	CSARRGLAGYNEQFF
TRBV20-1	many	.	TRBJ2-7	TGCAGTGCTGGGGCTACCTACGAGCAGTACTTC	CSAGATYEQYF
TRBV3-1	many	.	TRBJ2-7	TGTGCCAGCAGGAGGTCGTACGAGTACGAGCAGTACTTC	CASRRSYEYEQYF
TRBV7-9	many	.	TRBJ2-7	TGTGCCAGCAGCCCGATCGGGGAGCTTCGCAGGGAGCAGTACTTC	CASSPIGELRREQYF
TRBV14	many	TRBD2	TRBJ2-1	TGTGCCAGCAGCCATAAGACTAGCGGAATAAAGAATGAGCAGTTCTTC	CASSHKTSGIKNEQFF
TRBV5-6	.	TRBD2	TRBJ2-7	TGTGCCAGCAGCTTGTCCTACTGGCTAGCGGGAAACGAGCAGTACTTC	CASSLSYWLAGNEQYF
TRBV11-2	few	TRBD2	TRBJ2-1	TGTGCCAGCAGCCTCCCGTGGGAGGGTAGCTTTGACAATGAGCAGTTCTTC	CASSLPWEGSFDNEQFF
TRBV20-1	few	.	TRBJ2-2	TGCAGTGCTAGGATGGGGAGAGTGTACACCGGGGAGCTGTTTTTT	CSARMGRVYTGELFF
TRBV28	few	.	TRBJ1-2	TGTGCCAGCAGTTTTGGGACGGCCGGGGGCTACACCTTC	CASSFGTAGGYTF
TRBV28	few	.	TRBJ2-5	TGTGCCAGCAGTCGTAAGACCCAGTACTTC	CASSRKTQYF
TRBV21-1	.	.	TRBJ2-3	TGTGCCAGCAGCCATCCGATGGCGGGGAAGAGCACAGATACGCAGTATTTT	CASSHPMAGKSTDTQYF
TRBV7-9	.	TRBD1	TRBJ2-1	TGTGCCAGCAGCTTGGGACAGGGACTCCCCTACAATGAGCAGTTCTTC	CASSLGQGLPYNEQFF
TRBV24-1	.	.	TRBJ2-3	TGTGCCACCAGTGAGGCGCCCACAGATACGCAGTATTTT	CATSEAPTDTQYF